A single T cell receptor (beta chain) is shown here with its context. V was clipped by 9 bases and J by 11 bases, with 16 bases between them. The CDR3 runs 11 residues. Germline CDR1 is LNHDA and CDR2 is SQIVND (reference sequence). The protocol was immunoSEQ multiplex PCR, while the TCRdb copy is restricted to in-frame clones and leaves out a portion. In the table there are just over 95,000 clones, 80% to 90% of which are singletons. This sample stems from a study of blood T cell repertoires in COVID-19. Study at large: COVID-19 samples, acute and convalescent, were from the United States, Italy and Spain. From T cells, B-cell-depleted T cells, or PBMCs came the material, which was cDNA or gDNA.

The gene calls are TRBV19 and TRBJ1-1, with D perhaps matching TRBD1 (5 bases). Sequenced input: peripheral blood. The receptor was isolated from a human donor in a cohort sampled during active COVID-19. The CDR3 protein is CASLWGEIAFF. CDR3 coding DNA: TGTGCCAGCCTCTGGGGGGAGATCGCTTTCTTT.